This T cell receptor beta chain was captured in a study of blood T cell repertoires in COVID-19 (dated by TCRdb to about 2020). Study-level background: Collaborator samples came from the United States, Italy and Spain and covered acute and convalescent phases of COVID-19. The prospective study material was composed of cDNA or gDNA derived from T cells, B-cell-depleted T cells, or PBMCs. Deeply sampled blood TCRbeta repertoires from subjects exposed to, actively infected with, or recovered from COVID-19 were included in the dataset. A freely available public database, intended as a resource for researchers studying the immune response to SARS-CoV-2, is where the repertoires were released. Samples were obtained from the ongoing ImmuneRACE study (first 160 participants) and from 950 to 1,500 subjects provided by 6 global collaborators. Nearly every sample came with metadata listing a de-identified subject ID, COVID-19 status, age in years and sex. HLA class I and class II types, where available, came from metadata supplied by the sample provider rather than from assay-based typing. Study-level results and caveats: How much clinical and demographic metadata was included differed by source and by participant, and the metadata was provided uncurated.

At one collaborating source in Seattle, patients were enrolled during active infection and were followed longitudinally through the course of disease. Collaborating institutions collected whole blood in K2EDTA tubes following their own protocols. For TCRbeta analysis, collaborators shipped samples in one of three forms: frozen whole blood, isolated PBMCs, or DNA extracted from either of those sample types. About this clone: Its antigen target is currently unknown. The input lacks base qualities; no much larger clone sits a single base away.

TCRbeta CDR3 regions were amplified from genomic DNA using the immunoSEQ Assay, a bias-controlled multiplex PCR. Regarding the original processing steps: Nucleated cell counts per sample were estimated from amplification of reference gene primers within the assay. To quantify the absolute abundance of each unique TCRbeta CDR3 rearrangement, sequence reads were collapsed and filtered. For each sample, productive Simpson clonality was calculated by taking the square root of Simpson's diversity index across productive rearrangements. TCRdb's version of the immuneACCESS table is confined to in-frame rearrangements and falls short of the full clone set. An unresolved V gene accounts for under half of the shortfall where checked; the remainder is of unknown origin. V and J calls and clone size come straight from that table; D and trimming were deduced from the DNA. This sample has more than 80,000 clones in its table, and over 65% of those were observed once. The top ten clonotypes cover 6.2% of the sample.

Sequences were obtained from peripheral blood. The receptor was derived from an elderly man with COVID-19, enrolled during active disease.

The CDR3 reads CASSSGNRGTVSGNTIYF. The sequenced DNA: TGTGCCAGCAGTTCGGGCAATCGCGGGACGGTCTCTGGAAACACCATATATTTT. This receptor chain uses TRBV28 and TRBJ1-3; a weak D assignment points to TRBD1 (5 bases agree). In the germline V gene, CDR1 corresponds to MDHEN and CDR2 to SYDVKM. The CDR3 holds 18 amino acids from the cysteine to the phenylalanine. Only CDR3 DNA remains: 54 bases, in frame from the first base. V lost 4 bases and J lost 0 bases; the stretch between them is 19 bases long.